This entry lists 9 T cell receptor beta chains sequenced from one sample in a study of blood T cells in healthy people across ages. A J-beta primer mix and a sample-barcoded 5' primer were used in a second PCR of about 7 to 12 cycles. TCRdb fed the 5' RACE reads into MiXCR, producing one record per CDR3 protein. The repertoire consists of approximately 600,000 distinct CDR3 sequences, with 58% occurring once and the leading ten covering more than 35%. The source material was blood. These receptors all come from a man aged 60-69 years in good health.

The chain joins TRBV12-2 to TRBJ2-4; no check of the table's D call, TRBD1, against the DNA was made. TRBV12-2 is assigned pseudogene status. CDR3 size: 16 residues. CDR3 residues: CASRLTVTLAKNIQYF. The CDR3 DNA sequence: TGTGCAAGTCGCTTGACAGTCACTTTAGCCAAAAACATTCAGTACTTC.

This clonotype has just a few counts. This rearrangement joins TRBV6-6 to TRBJ2-5, with TRBD2 matching over 12 bases. V lost 5 bases to trimming and J lost 5 bases; unmatched junction nucleotides: 6. This CDR3 is built from 15 residues. Looked up from germline, CDR1 is MNHNY and CDR2 is SVGAGI (reference sequence). The CDR3 protein is CASSPSGGARETQYF. Here the CDR3 DNA reads TGTGCCAGCAGTCCTAGCGGGGGGGCTCGGGAGACCCAGTACTTC.

This clonotype was observed a single time. The rearrangement links TRBV11-2 to TRBJ2-7, with TRBD2 as a possible D gene (5 bases). The DNA matches TRBJ2-5 better at its end, which makes the J call doubtful. The CDR3 spans 13 residues. CDR1 is SGHAT and CDR2 is FQNNGV in the germline V gene. The CDR3 DNA reads TGTGCCAGCAGCTTAGACACTAGGGAGACCCAGTACTTC. Translating it yields CASSLDTRETQYF.

The rearrangement links TRBV24-1 to TRBJ2-5; 7 bases line up with TRBD2. Germline V gene data show CDR1 as KGHDR and CDR2 as SFDVKD. J lost 0 bases, V lost 6 bases, and 6 bases had no gene match. The CDR3 runs to 15 residues. CDR3 sequence (DNA): TGTGCCACCAGTCACGGGGAGGGCCACCAAGAGACCCAGTACTTC. Translated, it gives CATSHGEGHQETQYF.

Written as DNA, the CDR3 is TGCGCCAGCAGCTTGTTCGGGGCCCACACTGAAGCTTTCTTT. It is translated as CASSLFGAHTEAFF. The chain employs TRBV5-1 and TRBJ1-1; D might be TRBD1 (5 bases). This CDR3 contains 14 residues. Trimming stripped 1 base from V and 3 bases from J, with 10 bases between. The germline V gene encodes CDR1 SGHRS and CDR2 YFSETQ.

The V gene is TRBV7-9, the J gene TRBJ2-7; 9 bases match TRBD1. Matching the DNA end better, TRBJ2-5 makes the J call doubtful. Germline loops: CDR1 SEHNR, CDR2 FQNEAQ (reference sequence). The length of the CDR3 is 16 residues. The CDR3 region is CASSGRTGVGEETQYF. DNA of the CDR3: TGTGCCAGCAGCGGCCGGACAGGGGTGGGAGAAGAGACCCAGTACTTC.

This clonotype was seen only a few times. This chain links TRBV20-1 with TRBJ2-7, with D possibly TRBD1 on 6 matching bases. V lost 4 bases to trimming and J lost 1 base, with 11 bases between them. The germline V gene has CDR1 DFQATT and CDR2 SNEGSKA (reference sequence). The CDR3 runs to 13 residues. The DNA for the CDR3 is TGCAGTGCTATCCCGGACAGTTCCTACGAGCAGTACTTC. Protein product: CSAIPDSSYEQYF.

The chain links TRBV15 to TRBJ2-5; perhaps TRBD1 as D (6 bases). Germline-derived CDR1 and CDR2 are LNHNV and YYDKDF (reference sequence). The CDR3 is 15 amino acids. V dropped 4 bases and J dropped 11 bases, with 23 bases sitting between them. CDR3 region: CATSNFGRGLGEQYF. The CDR3 DNA follows: TGTGCCACCAGCAATTTCGGCAGGGGCCTCGGTGAGCAGTACTTC.

The chain employs TRBV6-2 or TRBV6-3 and TRBJ2-2; D uncertain. Trimming removed 8 bases at V and 5 bases at J, with 15 bases between. This CDR3 is 14 amino acids long. The germline V gene has CDR1 MNHEY and CDR2 SVGEGT. CDR3 residues: CASYPRSLTGELFF. The CDR3 nucleotides read TGTGCCAGCTACCCGCGTTCTTTGACCGGGGAGCTGTTTTTT.